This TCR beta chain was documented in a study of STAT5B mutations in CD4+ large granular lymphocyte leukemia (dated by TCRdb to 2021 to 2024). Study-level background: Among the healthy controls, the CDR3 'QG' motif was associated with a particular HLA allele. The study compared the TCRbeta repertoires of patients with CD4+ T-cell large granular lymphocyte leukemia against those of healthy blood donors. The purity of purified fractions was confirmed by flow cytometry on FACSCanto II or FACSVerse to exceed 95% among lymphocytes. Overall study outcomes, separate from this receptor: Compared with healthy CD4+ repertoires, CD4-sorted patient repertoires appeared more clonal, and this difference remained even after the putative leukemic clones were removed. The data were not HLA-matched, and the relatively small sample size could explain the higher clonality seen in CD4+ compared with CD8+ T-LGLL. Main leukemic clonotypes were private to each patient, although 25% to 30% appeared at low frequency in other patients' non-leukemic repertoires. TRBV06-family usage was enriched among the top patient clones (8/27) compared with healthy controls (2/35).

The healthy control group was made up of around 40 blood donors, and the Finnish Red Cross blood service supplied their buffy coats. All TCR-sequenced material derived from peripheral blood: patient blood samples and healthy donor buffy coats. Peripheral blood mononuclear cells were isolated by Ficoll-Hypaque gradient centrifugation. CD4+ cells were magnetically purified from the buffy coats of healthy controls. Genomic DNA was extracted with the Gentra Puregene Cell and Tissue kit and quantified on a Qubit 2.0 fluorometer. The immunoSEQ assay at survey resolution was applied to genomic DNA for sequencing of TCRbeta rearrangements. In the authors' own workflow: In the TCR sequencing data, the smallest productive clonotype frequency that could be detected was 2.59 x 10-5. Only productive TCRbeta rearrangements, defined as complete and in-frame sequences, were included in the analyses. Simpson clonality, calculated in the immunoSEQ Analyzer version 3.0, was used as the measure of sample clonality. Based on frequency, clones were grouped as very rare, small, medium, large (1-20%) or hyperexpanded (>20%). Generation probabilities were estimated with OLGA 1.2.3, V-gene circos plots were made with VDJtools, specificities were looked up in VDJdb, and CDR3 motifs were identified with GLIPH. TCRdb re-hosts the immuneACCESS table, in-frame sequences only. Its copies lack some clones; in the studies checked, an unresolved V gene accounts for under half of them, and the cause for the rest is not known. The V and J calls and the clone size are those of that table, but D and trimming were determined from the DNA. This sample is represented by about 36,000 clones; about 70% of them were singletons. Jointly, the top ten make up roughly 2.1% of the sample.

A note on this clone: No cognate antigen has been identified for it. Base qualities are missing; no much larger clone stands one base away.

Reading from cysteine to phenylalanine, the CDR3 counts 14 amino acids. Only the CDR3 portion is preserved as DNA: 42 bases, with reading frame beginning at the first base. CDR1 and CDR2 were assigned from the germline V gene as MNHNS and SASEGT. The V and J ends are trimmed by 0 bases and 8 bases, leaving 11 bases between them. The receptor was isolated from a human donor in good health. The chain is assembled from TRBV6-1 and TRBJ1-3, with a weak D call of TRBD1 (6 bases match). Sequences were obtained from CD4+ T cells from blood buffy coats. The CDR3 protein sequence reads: CASSEAKGGYTIYF. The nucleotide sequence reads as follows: TGTGCCAGCAGTGAAGCCAAGGGGGGATACACCATATATTTT.